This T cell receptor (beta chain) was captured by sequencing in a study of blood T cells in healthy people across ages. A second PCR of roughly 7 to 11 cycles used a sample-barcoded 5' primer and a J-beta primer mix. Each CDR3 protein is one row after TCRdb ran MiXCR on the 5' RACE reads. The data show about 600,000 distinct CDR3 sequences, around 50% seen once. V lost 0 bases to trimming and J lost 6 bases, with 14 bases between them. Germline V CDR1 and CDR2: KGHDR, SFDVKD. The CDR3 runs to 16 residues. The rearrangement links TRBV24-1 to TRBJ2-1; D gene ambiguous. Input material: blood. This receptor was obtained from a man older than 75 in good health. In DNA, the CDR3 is TGTGCCACCAGTGATTTGCATTTCGGCGGAAGCAATGAGCAGTTCTTC. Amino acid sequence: CATSDLHFGGSNEQFF.